One and the same sample provided the 8 T cell receptor beta chains below, sequenced in a study of naive and memory T cell subsets. Four PCR rounds used nested alpha and beta constant region primers plus the SP2 primer. TCRdb used MiXCR to reprocess the 5' RACE reads, holding one entry per CDR3 protein. The table has about 62,000 distinct CDR3 sequences, around 8% seen once; the top ten hold around 21%. TCR cDNA received a 3' ligated oligonucleotide that carried a UMI. These receptors originate from a female donor in good health.

This clonotype has at least ten counts. This rearrangement joins TRBV5-1 to TRBJ1-5; D might be TRBD1 (5 bases). V was clipped by 4 bases and J by 3 bases, with 8 bases between them. The CDR3 extends over 13 amino acids. The germline V gene encodes CDR1 SGHRS and CDR2 YFSETQ. CDR3 loop: CASSEGLNQPQHF. As DNA, the CDR3 is TGCGCCAGCAGCGAGGGGCTCAATCAGCCCCAGCATTTT.

This clonotype was picked up a small number of times. One end of the junction does not line up with germline, which may come from a read error. The rearrangement joins TRBV12-3 or TRBV12-4 to TRBJ2-7, with 9 nucleotides matching TRBD1. There are 13 residues in the CDR3. CDR3 DNA sequence: TGTGCCAGCAGTCCTCGGACAGGGGACGAACAGTACTTC. Translated, it gives CASSPRTGDEQYF.

This clonotype was seen ten or more times. Its ends do not fully match the called genes, so a read error is possible. This chain links TRBV29-1 with TRBJ2-7; D is unclear. Germline values: CDR1 SQVTM, CDR2 ANQGSEA. The length of the CDR3 is 12 residues. The CDR3 region has the DNA TGCAGCGCTGAACCGAGCTCCTACGAGCAGTACTTC. Amino acid sequence: CSAEPSSYEQYF.

This rearrangement joins TRBV10-2 to TRBJ2-3; D is perhaps TRBD2 (5 bases). CDR1 is WSHSY and CDR2 is SAAADI in the germline V gene. This CDR3 comprises 16 residues. Trimming took 7 bases from V and 0 from J, leaving 17 bases between them. DNA of the CDR3: TGCGCCAGCAAGGAGCGGACCTCTTCTAGCACAGATACGCAGTATTTT. It specifies CASKERTSSSTDTQYF.

This clonotype was observed many times. J is TRBJ2-7 and V is TRBV29-1; tentative D call: TRBD2 (6 bases). Germline lookup yields CDR1 SQVTM and CDR2 ANQGSEA. This CDR3 has 15 residues. The V end was cut by 7 bases, the J end by 6 bases, with 25 bases between. CDR3 sequence reads: CSAAQQEGPFGEQYF. For the CDR3, the DNA is TGCAGCGCCGCCCAGCAGGAGGGCCCGTTCGGCGAGCAGTACTTC.

This clonotype has only a few counts. The genes are TRBV28 and TRBJ1-5; 8 nucleotides match TRBD1. The CDR3 is 16 amino acids. CDR1 MDHEN and CDR2 SYDVKM come from the germline V gene. The junction had 10 bases not matched to a gene; V was cut back by 1 base and J by 8 bases. Here the CDR3 reads CASSLYGTGLSKPQHF. DNA of the CDR3: TGTGCCAGCAGTTTATACGGGACAGGTCTGAGCAAGCCCCAGCATTTT.

This clonotype was seen more than once but under ten times. The CDR3 nucleotides are TGTGCCTGGACCCGGACAGGGGGAATTCAGTACTTC. It is translated as CAWTRTGGIQYF. The chain combines TRBV30 with TRBJ2-4; 10 positions agree with TRBD1. Germline V gene sequence: CDR1 GTSNPN, CDR2 SVGIG (reference sequence). Trimming at V came to 4 bases and at J to 10 bases, leaving 4 bases not matched to a gene. The CDR3 sequence is 12 residues long. Looking up the rest from reference TRBV30 and TRBJ2-4 gives the full variable domain: SQTIHQWPATLVQPVGSPLSLECTVEGTSNPNLYWYRQAAGRGLQLLFYSVGIGQISSEVPQNLSASRPQDRQFILSSKKLLLSDSGFYLCAWTRTGGIQYFGAGTRLSVL.

This chain uses TRBV5-1 with TRBJ1-5; 9 bases are a match to TRBD1. The junction had 16 bases not matched to a gene; V was cut back by 6 bases and J by 6 bases. The CDR3 covers 17 residues. The V gene's germline CDR1 is SGHRS and CDR2 YFSETQ. CDR3 residues: CASTPSRMTGGGQPQHF. The CDR3 DNA sequence: TGCGCCAGCACTCCTTCCCGGATGACAGGGGGAGGTCAGCCCCAGCATTTT.